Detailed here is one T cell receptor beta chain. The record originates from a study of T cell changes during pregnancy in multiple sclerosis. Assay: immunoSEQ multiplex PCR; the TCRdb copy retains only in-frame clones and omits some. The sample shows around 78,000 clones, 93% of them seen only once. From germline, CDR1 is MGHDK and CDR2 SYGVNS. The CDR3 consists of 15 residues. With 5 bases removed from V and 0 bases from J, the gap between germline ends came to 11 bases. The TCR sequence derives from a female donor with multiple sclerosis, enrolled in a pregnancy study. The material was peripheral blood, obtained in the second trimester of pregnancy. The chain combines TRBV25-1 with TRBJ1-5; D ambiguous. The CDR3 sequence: CASSSRGDSNQPQHF. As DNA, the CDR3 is TGTGCCAGCAGTAGCCGCGGGGATAGCAATCAGCCCCAGCATTTT.